These T cell receptor beta chains were read from a single sample in a study of PD-1 blockade in classical Hodgkin lymphoma. The assay was immunoSEQ multiplex PCR, and TCRdb's table has in-frame clones only and misses some. The top ten hold approximately 20% of the sample, which has about 41,000 clones, 76% seen once. Sequenced here: peripheral blood mononuclear cells (PBMCs), sampled at baseline. These TCRs come from a human donor with classical Hodgkin lymphoma. CDR3s include the opening cysteine and the closing phenylalanine or tryptophan. A D gene is named only where the DNA matches it firmly. Rows may omit the clone size; those that give it use once, few, many or a size class.

few	TRBD2	TRBJ2-7	TRBV7-9	TGTGCCAGCAGCGGGGTCAGAAGCGGGAGTCTGAACGAGCAGTACTTC	CASSGVRSGSLNEQYF
.	TRBD2	TRBJ2-7	TRBV5-4	TGTGCCAGCAGCTTAGAGGGCGGGAGACGGCCCTACGAGCAGTACTTC	CASSLEGGRRPYEQYF
.	.	TRBJ2-7	TRBV13	TGTGCCAGCAGCTCACGACGGATCTCTTGGGAGCAGTACTTC	CASSSRRISWEQYF
.	.	TRBJ2-7	TRBV11-2	TGTGCCAGCAGCCCCTCCTCAGGGCCCTACGAGCAGTACTTC	CASSPSSGPYEQYF
.	.	TRBJ1-3	TRBV7-6	TGTGCCAGCAGCAACCCCTTGGGAGGAAACACCATATATTTT	CASSNPLGGNTIYF
.	.	TRBJ1-3	TRBV29-1	TGCAGCGTTGAAAGGGGTTCTGGAAACACCATATATTTT	CSVERGSGNTIYF
.	TRBD2	TRBJ2-5	TRBV7-9	TGTGCCAGCAGCCCCGGGACTAATCAAGAGACCCAGTACTTC	CASSPGTNQETQYF
once	.	TRBJ1-2	TRBV28	TGTGCCAGCTCAAGGGGCGGCTACACCTTC	CASSRGGYTF
.	TRBD1	TRBJ2-3	TRBV19	TGTGCCAGTAGTTCGGACAGGGGCAACACAGATACGCAGTATTTT	CASSSDRGNTDTQYF
.	TRBD1	TRBJ2-7	TRBV6-6	TGTGCCAGCAGTTACGGGACAGGGATCTCCTACGAGCAGTACTTC	CASSYGTGISYEQYF
few	TRBD1	TRBJ1-1	TRBV19	TGTGCCTCCATCCGGGACAGAGTGGGGCACACTGAAGCTTTCTTT	CASIRDRVGHTEAFF
.	.	TRBJ2-7	TRBV29-1	TGCAGCGTTATACTCCAGGGGCTGGTCGAGCAGTACTTC	CSVILQGLVEQYF
.	.	TRBJ1-5	TRBV5-8	TGTGCCAGCAGCTCCCTTAATCAGCCCCAGCATTTT	CASSSLNQPQHF
.	.	TRBJ2-2	TRBV27	TGTGCCAGCAGAAACCCTTGGAACACCGGGGAGCTGTTTTTT	CASRNPWNTGELFF
.	TRBD1	TRBJ1-1	TRBV10-3	TGTGCCATCAGCCCGGCACAGGGGGGACCTGAAGCTTTCTTT	CAISPAQGGPEAFF
once	.	TRBJ2-7	TRBV11-2	TGTGCCAGCAGCTTAAGGCGGGTCTACGAGCAGTACTTC	CASSLRRVYEQYF
.	.	TRBJ1-5	TRBV6-1	TGTGCCAGCACCCCACAGGGCGGGAATCAGCCCCAGCATTTT	CASTPQGGNQPQHF
.	.	TRBJ1-2	TRBV5-3	TGTGCCAGCAGCTCGCAAGGCGGCTATGGCTACACCTTC	CASSSQGGYGYTF
.	.	TRBJ2-1	TRBV11-2	TGTGCCAGCAGCAGAGGTGGGGGAGTCTCCTACAATGAGCAGTTCTTC	CASSRGGGVSYNEQFF
.	TRBD1	TRBJ1-2	TRBV19	TGTGCCAGTAGTATAGGCAGGGGGACCTATGGCTACACCTTC	CASSIGRGTYGYTF
.	.	TRBJ1-2	TRBV6-5	TGTGCCAGCAGTTCCACCTGGACTTCTAACTATGGCTACACCTTC	CASSSTWTSNYGYTF
.	.	TRBJ2-7	TRBV5-1	TGCGCCAGCAGCTTGGGCCCCGGGGGGCCGAACTCCTACGAGCAGTACTTC	CASSLGPGGPNSYEQYF
.	.	TRBJ1-5	TRBV19	TGTGCCAGTAGTACCTCACTCGGACAGAATCAGCCCCAGCATTTT	CASSTSLGQNQPQHF
few	.	TRBJ1-1	TRBV6-1	TGTGCCAGCAGTGAACCGTCAGATTACGAAAAGCGGGAAACTGAAGCTTTCTTT	CASSEPSDYEKRETEAFF
.	TRBD2	TRBJ2-7	TRBV18	TGTGCCAGCTCACCCGTTGTAGCGGGAGGCGCCCGGGGCTACGAGCAGTACTTC	CASSPVVAGGARGYEQYF
.	TRBD1	TRBJ1-6	TRBV18	TGTGCCAGCTCGGGACAGGGAGGTAATTCACCCCTCCACTTT	CASSGQGGNSPLHF